The present T cell receptor (beta chain) was sequenced within a study of early T cells in non-severe SARS-CoV-2 infection. CDR1 and CDR2 (germline): MGHRA, YSYEKL. Trimming cost V 3 bases and J 2 bases; bases outside gene matches: 7. This CDR3 contains 16 residues. Individual cDNA molecules were tagged with unique molecular identifiers, the study reported. A single record per CDR3 protein comes from TCRdb applying MiXCR to the 5' RACE reads. In the table there are tens of thousands of distinct CDR3 sequences, 9.5% to 13% of which are singletons. The clonotype comes from an adult who was a healthcare worker with PCR-confirmed SARS-CoV-2 infection or an uninfected control (not recorded which). This sequence joins TRBV4-1 and TRBJ2-1; TRBD1 matches 7 bases. The sample consisted of whole blood. CDR3 nucleotide sequence: TGCGCCAGCAGCCATAAACAGGGGACCCCCTACAATGAGCAGTTCTTC. This translates into CASSHKQGTPYNEQFF.